Only a few counts were recorded for the clone carrying this T cell receptor (beta chain). The entry originates in a study of control samples from healthy donors and cancer patients. The CDR3 covers 15 residues. Trimming at V came to 9 bases and at J to 4 bases, leaving 8 bases not matched to a gene. Germline assignment: CDR1 LNHDA and CDR2 SQIVND (reference sequence). The data were produced by immunoSEQ multiplex PCR, yet TCRdb's version contains in-frame clones alone and is incomplete. In the table there are approximately 230,000 clones, almost 85% of which are singletons. The V and J genes are TRBV19 and TRBJ2-4, with 11 bases that match TRBD2. Sequencing input: PBMCs. This clonotype originated in a woman aged 55-70 years with lung cancer. The CDR3 DNA reads as TGTGCCAGCTACGGGACTAGCGGAGGGAAAAACATTCAGTACTTC. Translating gives CASYGTSGGKNIQYF.